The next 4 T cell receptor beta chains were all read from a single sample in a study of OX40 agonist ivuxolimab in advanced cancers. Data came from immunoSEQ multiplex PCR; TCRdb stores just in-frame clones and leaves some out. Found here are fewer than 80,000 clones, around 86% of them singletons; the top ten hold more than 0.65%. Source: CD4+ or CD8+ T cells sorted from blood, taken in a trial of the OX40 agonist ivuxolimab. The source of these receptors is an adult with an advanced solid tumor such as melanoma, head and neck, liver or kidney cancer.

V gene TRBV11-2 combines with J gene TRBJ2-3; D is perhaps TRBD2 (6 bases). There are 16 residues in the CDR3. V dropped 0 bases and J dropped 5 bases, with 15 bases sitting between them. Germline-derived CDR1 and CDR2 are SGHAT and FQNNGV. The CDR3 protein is CASSLEGRSGIDTQYF. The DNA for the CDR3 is TGTGCCAGCAGCTTAGAGGGGAGGAGCGGCATAGATACGCAGTATTTT.

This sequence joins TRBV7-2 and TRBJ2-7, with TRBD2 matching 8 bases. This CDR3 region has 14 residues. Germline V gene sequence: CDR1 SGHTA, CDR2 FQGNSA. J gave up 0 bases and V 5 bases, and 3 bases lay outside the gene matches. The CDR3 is CASSASGSSYEQYF. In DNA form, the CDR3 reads TGTGCCAGCAGCGCTAGCGGGTCCTCCTACGAGCAGTACTTC.

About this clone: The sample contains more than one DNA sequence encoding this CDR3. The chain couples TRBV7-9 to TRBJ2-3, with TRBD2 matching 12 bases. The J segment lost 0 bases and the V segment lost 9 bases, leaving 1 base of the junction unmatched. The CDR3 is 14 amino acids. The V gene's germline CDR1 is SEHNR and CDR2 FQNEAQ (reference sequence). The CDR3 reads CASLAGGSTDTQYF. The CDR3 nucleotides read TGTGCCAGTCTAGCGGGAGGGAGCACAGATACGCAGTATTTT.

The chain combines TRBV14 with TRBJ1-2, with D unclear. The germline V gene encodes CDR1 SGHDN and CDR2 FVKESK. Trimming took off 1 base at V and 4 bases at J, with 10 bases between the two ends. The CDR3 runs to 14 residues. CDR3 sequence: CASSQAGISYGYTF. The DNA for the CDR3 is TGTGCCAGCAGCCAAGCGGGGATCAGCTATGGCTACACCTTC.